This TCR beta chain was sequenced for a study of beta chain features in type 1 diabetes. Expressed TCRB transcripts were sequenced because the entire RNA isolate underwent reverse transcription. The data were produced by immunoSEQ multiplex PCR, yet TCRdb's version contains in-frame clones alone and is incomplete. This repertoire shows some 63,000 clones, around three fifths found once; its top ten account for 2.2%. Note on this clone: Its cognate antigen is unknown.

Study-level results: The cDNA sequencing approach could over-represent high-TCR-expressing cells. Naive, central memory and Treg TCRB repertoires seemed to resemble each other more closely in patients than they did in healthy donors. Patients and controls would be equally affected if PCR favored shorter templates. For type 1 diabetes patients, VDJ junctions showed fewer insertions and more deletions.

CDR3 length: 14 amino acids. The germline gives CDR1 SGHTA, CDR2 FQGNSA. The V and J ends lost 1 base and 4 bases respectively, with 10 bases between them. Material: Tregs from blood. This TCR was sampled from a woman under 30 in good health. The chain is built from TRBV7-2 and TRBJ1-1, with D unresolved. The CDR3 sequence is CASSLVPTGTEAFF. CDR3 nucleotides: TGTGCCAGCAGCTTAGTCCCAACGGGCACTGAAGCTTTCTTT.